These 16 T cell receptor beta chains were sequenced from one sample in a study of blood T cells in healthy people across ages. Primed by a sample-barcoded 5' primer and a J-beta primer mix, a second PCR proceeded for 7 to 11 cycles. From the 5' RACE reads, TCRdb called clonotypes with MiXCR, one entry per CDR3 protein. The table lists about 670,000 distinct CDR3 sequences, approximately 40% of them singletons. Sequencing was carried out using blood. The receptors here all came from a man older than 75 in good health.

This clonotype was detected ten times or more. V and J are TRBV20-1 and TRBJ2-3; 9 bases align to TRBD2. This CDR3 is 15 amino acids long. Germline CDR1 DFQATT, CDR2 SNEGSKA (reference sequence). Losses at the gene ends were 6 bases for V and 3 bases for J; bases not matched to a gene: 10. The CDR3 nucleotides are TGCAGTGCCACCTTTAGCGGGGGTGGTACAGATACGCAGTATTTT. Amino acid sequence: CSATFSGGGTDTQYF.

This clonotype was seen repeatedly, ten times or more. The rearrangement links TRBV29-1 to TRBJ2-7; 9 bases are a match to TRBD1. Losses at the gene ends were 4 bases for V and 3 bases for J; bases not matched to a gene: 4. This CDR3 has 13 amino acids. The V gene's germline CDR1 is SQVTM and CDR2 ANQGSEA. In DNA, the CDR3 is TGCAGCGTTGTTTGGACAGGGGACTACGAGCAGTACTTC. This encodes CSVVWTGDYEQYF.

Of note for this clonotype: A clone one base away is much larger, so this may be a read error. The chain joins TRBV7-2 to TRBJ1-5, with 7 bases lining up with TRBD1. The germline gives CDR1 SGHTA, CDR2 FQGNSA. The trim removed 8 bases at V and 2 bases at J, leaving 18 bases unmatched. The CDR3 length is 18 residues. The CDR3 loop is CASGSAPYRGRGNQPQHF. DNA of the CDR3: TGTGCCAGCGGCTCGGCACCTTACAGGGGTCGGGGCAATCAGCCCCAGCATTTT.

The CDR3 region has the DNA TGCGCCAGCAGCTTGTATACTGTTAATGGCAATGAGCAGTACTTC. Encoded protein: CASSLYTVNGNEQYF. The genes are TRBV5-1 and TRBJ2-5; D gene unclear. V was shortened by 1 base and J by 11 bases, with 21 bases between the two germline ends. CDR1 SGHRS and CDR2 YFSETQ come from the germline V gene. The CDR3 has 15 residues.

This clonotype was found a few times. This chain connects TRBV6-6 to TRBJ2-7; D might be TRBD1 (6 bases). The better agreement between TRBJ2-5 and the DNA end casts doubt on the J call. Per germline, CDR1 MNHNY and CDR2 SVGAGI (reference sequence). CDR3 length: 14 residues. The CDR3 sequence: CASRKQGPPETQYF. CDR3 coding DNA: TGTGCCAGCAGAAAGCAGGGGCCCCCGGAGACCCAGTACTTC.

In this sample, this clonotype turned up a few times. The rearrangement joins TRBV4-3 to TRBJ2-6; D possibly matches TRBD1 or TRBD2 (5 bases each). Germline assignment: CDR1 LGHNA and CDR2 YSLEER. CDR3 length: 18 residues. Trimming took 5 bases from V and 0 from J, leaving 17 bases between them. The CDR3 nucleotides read TGCGCCAGCAGCGTCGCGTTCGGGGCCGACTCTGGGGCCAACGTCCTGACTTTC. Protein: CASSVAFGADSGANVLTF.

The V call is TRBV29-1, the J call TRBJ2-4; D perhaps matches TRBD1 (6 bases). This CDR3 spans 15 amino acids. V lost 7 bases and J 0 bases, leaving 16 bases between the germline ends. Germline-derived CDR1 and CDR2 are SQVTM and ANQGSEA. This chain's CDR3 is CSGVDTGLAKNIQYF. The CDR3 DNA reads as TGCAGCGGAGTTGACACAGGGCTAGCCAAAAACATTCAGTACTTC. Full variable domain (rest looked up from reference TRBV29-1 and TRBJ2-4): SAVISQKPSRDICQRGTSLTIQCQVDSQVTMMFWYRQQPGQSLTLIATANQGSEATYESGFVIDKFPISRPNLTFSTLTVSNMSPEDSSIYLCSGVDTGLAKNIQYFGAGTRLSVL.

The CDR3 DNA reads TGTGCCAGCAGCTTGGTGCCGGACAGGCCTAACTATGGCTACACCTTC. It specifies CASSLVPDRPNYGYTF. The chain employs TRBV5-4 and TRBJ1-2; 7 positions agree with TRBD1. Germline V CDR1 and CDR2: SGHNT, YYREEE (reference sequence). The CDR3 totals 16 residues. V lost 0 bases, J lost 0 bases, and 5 bases stayed unmatched.

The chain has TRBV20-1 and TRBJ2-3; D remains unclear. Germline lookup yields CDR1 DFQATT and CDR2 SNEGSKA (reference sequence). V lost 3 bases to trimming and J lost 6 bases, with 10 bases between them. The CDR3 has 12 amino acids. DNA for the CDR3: TGCAGTGCTAGTGGGGATGGGGATACGCAGTATTTT. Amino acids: CSASGDGDTQYF.

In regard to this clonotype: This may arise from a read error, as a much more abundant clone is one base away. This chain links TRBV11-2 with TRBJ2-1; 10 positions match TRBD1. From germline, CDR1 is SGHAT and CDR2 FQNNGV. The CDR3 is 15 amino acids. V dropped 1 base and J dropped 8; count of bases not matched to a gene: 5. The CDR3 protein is CASSLGQGAGDEQFF. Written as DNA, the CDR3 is TGTGCCAGCAGCTTAGGACAGGGGGCGGGCGATGAGCAGTTCTTC.

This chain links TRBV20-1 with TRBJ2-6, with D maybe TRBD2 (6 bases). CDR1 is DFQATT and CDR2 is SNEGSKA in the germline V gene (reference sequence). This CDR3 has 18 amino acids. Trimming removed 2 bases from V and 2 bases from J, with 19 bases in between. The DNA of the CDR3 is TGCAGTGCTAGATCCCGGGACTCAAGCAAAACTGGGGCCAACGTCCTGACTTTC. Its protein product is CSARSRDSSKTGANVLTF.

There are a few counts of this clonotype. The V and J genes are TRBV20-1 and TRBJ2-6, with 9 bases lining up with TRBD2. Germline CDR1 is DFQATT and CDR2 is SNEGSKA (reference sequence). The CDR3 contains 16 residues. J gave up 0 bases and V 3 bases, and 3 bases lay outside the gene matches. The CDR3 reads CSASLAGYSGANVLTF. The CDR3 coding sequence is TGCAGTGCTAGCCTAGCGGGGTACTCTGGGGCCAACGTCCTGACTTTC.

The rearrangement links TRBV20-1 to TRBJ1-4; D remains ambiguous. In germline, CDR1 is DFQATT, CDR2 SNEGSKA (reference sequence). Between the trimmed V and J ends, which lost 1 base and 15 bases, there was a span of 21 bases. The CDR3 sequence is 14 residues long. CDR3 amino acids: CSARALSGVKPVFF. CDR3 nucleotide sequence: TGCAGTGCTAGAGCTCTCTCCGGGGTAAAACCGGTGTTTTTT.

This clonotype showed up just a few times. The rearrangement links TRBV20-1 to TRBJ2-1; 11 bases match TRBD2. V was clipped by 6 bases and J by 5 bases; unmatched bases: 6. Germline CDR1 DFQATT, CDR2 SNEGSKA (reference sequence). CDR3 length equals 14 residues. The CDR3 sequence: CSAGGTSGNNEQFF. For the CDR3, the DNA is TGCAGTGCCGGGGGGACTAGCGGCAACAATGAGCAGTTCTTC.

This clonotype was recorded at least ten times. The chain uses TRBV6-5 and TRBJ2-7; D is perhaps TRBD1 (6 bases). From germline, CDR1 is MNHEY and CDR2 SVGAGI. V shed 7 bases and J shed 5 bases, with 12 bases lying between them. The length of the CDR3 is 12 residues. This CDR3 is CASTTGFNEQYF. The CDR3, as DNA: TGTGCCAGCACCACAGGGTTCAACGAGCAGTACTTC.

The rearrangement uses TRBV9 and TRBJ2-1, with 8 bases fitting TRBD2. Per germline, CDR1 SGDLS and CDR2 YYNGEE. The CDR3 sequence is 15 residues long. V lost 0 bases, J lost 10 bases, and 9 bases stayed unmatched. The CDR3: CASSVEGLERGEQFF. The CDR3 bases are TGTGCCAGCAGCGTAGAGGGACTAGAGAGAGGGGAGCAGTTCTTC. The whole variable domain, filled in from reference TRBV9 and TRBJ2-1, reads DSGVTQTPKHLITATGQRVTLRCSPRSGDLSVYWYQQSLDQGLQFLIQYYNGEERAKGNILERFSAQQFPDLHSELNLSSLELGDSALYFCASSVEGLERGEQFFGPGTRLTVL.